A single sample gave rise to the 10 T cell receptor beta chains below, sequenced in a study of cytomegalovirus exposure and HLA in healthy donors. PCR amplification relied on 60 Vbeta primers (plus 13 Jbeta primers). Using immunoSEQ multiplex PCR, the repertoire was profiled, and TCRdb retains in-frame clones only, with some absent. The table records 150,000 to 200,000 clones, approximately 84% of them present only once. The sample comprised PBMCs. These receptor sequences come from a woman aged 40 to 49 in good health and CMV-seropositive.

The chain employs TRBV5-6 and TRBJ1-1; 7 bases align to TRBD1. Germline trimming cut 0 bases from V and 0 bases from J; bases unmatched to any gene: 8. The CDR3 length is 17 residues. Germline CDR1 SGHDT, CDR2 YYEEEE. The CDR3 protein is CASSLARTGNMNTEAFF. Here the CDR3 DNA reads TGTGCCAGCAGCTTGGCCCGGACAGGCAACATGAACACTGAAGCTTTCTTT.

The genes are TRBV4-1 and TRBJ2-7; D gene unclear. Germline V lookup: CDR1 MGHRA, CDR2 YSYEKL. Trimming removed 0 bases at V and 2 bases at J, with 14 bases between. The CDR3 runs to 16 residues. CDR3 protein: CASSQDYLGKPYEQYF. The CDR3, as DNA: TGCGCCAGCAGCCAAGATTATCTGGGCAAGCCCTACGAGCAGTACTTC.

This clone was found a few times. Here the CDR3 reads CASSDTGNSPLHF. The CDR3 DNA reads TGTGCCAGCAGTGACACAGGGAATTCACCCCTCCACTTT. The chain recombines TRBV6-4 with TRBJ1-6; a weak D match, TRBD1 (6 bases). Per the germline V gene, CDR1 is MRHNA and CDR2 is SNTAGT. CDR3 size: 13 residues. The V gene lost 2 bases and the J gene lost 7 bases, with 6 bases spanning the gap.

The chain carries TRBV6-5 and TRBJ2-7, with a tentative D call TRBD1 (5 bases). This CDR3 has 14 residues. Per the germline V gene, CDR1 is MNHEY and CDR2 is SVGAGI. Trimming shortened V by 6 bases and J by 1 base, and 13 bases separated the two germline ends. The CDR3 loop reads CASSPGSGSYEQYF. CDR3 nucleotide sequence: TGTGCCAGCAGCCCCGGGTCAGGGTCCTACGAGCAGTACTTC.

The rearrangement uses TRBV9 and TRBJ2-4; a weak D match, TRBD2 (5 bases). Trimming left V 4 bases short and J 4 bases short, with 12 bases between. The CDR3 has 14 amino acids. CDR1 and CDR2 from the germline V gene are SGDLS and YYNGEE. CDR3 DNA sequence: TGTGCCAGCAGCCCGAGCGGCCTAAAAAACATTCAGTACTTC. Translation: CASSPSGLKNIQYF.

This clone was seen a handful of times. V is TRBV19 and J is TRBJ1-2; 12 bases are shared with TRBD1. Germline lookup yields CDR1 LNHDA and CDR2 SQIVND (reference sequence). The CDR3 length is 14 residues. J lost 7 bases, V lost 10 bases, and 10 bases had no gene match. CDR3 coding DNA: TGTGCCAAAAGCCGGGACAGGGGGCTGGGTGGCTACACCTTC. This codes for CAKSRDRGLGGYTF.

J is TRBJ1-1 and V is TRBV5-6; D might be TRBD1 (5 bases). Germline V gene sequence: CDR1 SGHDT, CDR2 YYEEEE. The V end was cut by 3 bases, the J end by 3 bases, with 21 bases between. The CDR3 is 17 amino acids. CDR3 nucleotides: TGTGCCAGCAGCTGGGCCGTTACAAGATGGGGGGACACTGAAGCTTTCTTT. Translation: CASSWAVTRWGDTEAFF.

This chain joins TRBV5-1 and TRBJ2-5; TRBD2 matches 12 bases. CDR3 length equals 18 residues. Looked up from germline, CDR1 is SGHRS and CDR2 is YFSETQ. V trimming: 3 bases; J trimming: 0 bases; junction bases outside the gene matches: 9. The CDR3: CASSSSPSGGVNQETQYF. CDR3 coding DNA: TGCGCCAGCAGCTCCTCCCCTAGCGGGGGGGTTAACCAAGAGACCCAGTACTTC.

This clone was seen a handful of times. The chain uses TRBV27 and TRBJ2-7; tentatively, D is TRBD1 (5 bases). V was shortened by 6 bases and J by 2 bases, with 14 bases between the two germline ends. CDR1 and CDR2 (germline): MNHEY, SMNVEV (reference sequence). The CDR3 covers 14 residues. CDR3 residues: CASRRFREAYEQYF. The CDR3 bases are TGTGCCAGCAGGCGGTTCAGGGAAGCCTACGAGCAGTACTTC.

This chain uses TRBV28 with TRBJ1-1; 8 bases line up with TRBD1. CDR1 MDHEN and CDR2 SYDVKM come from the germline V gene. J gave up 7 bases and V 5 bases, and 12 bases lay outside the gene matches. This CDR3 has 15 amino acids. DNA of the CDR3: TGTGCCAGCAGTCAGGTGGACAGGGACCGGGTTGAAGCTTTCTTT. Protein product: CASSQVDRDRVEAFF.